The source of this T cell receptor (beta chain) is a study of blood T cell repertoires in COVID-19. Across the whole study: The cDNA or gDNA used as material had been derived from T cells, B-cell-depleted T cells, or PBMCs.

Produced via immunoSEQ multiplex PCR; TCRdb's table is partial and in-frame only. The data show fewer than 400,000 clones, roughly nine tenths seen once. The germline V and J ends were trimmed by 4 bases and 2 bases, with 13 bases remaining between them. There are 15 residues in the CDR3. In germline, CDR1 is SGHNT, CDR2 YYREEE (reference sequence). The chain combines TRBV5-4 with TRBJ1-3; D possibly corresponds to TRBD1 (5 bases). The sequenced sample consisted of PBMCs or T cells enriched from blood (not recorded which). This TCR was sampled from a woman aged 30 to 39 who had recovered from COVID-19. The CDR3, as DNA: TGTGCCAGCAGCACCGAGGGACTTCCTGGAAACACCATATATTTT. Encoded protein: CASSTEGLPGNTIYF.